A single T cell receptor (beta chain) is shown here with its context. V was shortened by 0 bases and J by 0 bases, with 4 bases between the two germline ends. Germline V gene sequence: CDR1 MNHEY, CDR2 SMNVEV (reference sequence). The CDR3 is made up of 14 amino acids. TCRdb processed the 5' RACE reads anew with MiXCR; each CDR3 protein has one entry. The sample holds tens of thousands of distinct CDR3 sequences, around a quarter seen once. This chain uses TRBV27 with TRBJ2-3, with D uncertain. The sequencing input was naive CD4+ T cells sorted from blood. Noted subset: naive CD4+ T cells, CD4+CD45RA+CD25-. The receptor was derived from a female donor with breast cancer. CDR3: CASSLSISTDTQYF. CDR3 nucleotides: TGTGCCAGCAGTTTATCGATTAGCACAGATACGCAGTATTTT.